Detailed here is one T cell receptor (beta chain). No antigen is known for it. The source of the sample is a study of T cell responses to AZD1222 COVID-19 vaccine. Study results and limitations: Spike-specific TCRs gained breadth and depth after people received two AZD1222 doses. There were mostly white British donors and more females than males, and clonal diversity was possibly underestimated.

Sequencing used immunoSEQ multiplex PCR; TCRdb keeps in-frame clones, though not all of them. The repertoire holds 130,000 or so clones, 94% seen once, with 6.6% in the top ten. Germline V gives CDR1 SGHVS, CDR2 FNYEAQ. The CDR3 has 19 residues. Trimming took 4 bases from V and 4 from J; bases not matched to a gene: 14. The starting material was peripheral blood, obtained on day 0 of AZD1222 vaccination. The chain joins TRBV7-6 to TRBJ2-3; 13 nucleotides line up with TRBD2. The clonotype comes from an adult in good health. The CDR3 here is CASSSWRTSGSKGPDTQYF. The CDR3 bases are TGTGCCAGCAGCTCGTGGAGGACTAGCGGGAGTAAGGGTCCAGATACGCAGTATTTT.